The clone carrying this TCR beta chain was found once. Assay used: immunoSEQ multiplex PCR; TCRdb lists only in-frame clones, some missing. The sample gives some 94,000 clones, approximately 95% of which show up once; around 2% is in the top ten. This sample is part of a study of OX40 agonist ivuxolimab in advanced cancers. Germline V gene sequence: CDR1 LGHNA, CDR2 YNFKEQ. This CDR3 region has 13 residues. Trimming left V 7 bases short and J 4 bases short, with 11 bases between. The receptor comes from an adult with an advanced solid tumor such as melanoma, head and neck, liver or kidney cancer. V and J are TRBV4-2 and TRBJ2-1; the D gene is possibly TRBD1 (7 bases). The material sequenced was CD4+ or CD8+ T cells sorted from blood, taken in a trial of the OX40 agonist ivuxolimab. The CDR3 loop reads CASTPGGYNEQFF. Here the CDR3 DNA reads TGTGCCAGCACCCCAGGGGGGTACAATGAGCAGTTCTTC.